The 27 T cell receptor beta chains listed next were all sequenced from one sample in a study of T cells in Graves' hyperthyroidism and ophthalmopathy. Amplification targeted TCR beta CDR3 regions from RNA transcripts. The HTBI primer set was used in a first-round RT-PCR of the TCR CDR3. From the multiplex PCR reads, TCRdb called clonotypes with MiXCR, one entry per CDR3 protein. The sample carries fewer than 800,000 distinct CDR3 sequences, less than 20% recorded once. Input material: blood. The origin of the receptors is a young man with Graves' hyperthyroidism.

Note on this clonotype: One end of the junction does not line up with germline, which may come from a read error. CDR3 DNA sequence: TGTGCCAGCAGCTTAGATCTAAATGAGCAGTCCTTC. Translating gives CASSLDLNEQSF. The chain uses TRBV11-2 and TRBJ2-1; no reliable D call. The germline V gene has CDR1 SGHAT and CDR2 FQNNGV. The CDR3 length is 12 residues.

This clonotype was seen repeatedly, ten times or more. The CDR3 sequence: CASSGWGSNQPQHF. For the CDR3, the DNA is TGTGCCAGCAGTGGTTGGGGAAGCAATCAGCCCCAGCATTTT. The chain employs TRBV2 and TRBJ1-5; D call uncertain. V was clipped by 4 bases and J by 1 base, with 8 bases between them. Germline V CDR1 and CDR2: SNHLY, FYNNEI. This CDR3 has 14 residues.

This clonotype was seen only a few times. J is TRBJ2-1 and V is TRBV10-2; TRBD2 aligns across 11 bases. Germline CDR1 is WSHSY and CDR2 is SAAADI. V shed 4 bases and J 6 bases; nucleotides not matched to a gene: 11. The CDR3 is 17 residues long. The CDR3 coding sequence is TGCGCCAGCAGTGGGGTAGCGGGAGGGCTCCTCTTCAATGAGCAGTTCTTC. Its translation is CASSGVAGGLLFNEQFF.

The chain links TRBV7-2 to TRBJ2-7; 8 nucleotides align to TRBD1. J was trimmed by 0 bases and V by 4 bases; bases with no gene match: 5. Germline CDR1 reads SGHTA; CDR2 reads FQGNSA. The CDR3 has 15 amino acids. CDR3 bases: TGTGCCAGCAGCTCCAGGGGGCTGATCTCCTACGAGCAGTACTTC. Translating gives CASSSRGLISYEQYF.

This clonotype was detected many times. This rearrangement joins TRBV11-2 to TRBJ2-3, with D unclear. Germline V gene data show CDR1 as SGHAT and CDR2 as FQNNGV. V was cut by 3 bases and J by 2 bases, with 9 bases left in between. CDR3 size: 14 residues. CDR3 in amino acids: CASSLYINTDTQYF. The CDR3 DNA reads TGTGCCAGCAGCTTGTACATTAACACAGATACGCAGTATTTT.

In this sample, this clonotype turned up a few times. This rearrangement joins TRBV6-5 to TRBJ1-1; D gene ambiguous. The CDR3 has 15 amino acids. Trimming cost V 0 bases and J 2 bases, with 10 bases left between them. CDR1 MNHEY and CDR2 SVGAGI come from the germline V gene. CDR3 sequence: CASSYSLAANTEAFF. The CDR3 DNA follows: TGTGCCAGCAGTTACTCTCTGGCAGCCAACACTGAAGCTTTCTTT.

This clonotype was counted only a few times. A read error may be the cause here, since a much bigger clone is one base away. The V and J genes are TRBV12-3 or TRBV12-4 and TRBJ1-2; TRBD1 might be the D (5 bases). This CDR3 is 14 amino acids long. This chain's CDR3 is CVSSFSHRSDGYTF. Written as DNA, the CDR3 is TGTGTCAGCAGTTTTTCCCACAGGTCGGATGGCTACACCTTC.

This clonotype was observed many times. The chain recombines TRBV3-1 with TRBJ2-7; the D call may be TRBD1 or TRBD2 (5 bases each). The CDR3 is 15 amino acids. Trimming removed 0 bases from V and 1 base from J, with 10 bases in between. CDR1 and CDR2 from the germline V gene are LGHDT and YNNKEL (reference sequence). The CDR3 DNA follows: TGTGCCAGCAGCCAAGATGTGGGGGTATCCTACGAGCAGTACTTC. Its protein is CASSQDVGVSYEQYF.

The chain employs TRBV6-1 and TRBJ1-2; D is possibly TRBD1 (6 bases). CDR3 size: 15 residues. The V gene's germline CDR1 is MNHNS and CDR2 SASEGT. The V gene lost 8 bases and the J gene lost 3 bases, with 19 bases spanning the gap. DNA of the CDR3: TGTGCCAGCGAACGCGGGCGGGGGCTTCACTATGGCTACACCTTC. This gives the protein CASERGRGLHYGYTF.

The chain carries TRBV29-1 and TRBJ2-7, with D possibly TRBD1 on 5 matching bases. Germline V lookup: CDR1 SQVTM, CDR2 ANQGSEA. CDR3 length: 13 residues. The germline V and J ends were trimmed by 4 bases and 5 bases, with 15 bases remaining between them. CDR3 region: CSVASAGFNEQYF. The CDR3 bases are TGCAGCGTTGCCTCGGCAGGGTTCAACGAGCAGTACTTC.

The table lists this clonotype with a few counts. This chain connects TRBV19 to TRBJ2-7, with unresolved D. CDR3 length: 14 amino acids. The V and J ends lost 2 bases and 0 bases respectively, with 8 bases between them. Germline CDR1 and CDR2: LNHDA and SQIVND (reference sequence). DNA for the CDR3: TGTGCCAGTAGTATAAAGATCAGCTCCTACGAGCAGTACTTC. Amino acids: CASSIKISSYEQYF. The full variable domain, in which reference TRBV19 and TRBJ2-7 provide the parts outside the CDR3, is DGGITQSPKYLFRKEGQNVTLSCEQNLNHDAMYWYRQDPGQGLRLIYYSQIVNDFQKGDIAEGYSVSREKKESFPLTVTSAQKNPTAFYLCASSIKISSYEQYFGPGTRLTVT.

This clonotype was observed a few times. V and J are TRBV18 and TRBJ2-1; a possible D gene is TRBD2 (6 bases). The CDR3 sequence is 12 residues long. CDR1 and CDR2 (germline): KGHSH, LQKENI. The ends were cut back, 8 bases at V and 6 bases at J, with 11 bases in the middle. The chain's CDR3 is CASAGLPNEQFF. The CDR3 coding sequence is TGTGCCAGCGCCGGACTACCCAATGAGCAGTTCTTC.

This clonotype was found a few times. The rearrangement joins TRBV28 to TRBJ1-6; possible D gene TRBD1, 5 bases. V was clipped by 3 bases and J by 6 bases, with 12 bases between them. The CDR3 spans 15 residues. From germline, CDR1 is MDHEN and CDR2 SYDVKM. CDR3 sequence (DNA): TGTGCCAGCAGTTTTAGCCGGGGCACTAATTCACCCCTCCACTTT. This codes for CASSFSRGTNSPLHF. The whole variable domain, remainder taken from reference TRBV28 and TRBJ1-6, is DVKVTQSSRYLVKRTGEKVFLECVQDMDHENMFWYRQDPGLGLRLIYFSYDVKMKEKGDIPEGYSVSREKKERFSLILESASTNQTSMYLCASSFSRGTNSPLHFGNGTRLTVT.

CDR3 nucleotides: TGTGCCAGCAGCTTAGCACAGGGTTTGTACACTGAAGCTTTCTTT. It encodes CASSLAQGLYTEAFF. This rearrangement joins TRBV7-9 to TRBJ1-1; TRBD1 might be the D (6 bases). The germline CDR1 and CDR2 sequences are SEHNR and FQNEAQ (reference sequence). CDR3 length: 15 residues. V lost 0 bases, J lost 3 bases, and 11 bases lay in between.

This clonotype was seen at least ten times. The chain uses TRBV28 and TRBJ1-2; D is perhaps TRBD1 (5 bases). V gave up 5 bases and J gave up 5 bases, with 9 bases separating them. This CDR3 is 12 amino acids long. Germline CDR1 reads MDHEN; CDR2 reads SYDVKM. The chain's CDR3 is CASSEQGYGYTF. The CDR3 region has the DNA TGTGCCAGCAGTGAGCAGGGATATGGCTACACCTTC.

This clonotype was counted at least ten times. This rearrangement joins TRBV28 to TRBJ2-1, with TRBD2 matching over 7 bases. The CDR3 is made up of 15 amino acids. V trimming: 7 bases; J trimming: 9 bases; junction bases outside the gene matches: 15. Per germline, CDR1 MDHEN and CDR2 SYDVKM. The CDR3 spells CASTPTGGSISEQFF. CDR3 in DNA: TGTGCCAGCACCCCAACGGGCGGGAGCATTAGTGAGCAGTTCTTC. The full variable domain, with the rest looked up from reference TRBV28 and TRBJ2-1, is DVKVTQSSRYLVKRTGEKVFLECVQDMDHENMFWYRQDPGLGLRLIYFSYDVKMKEKGDIPEGYSVSREKKERFSLILESASTNQTSMYLCASTPTGGSISEQFFGPGTRLTVL.

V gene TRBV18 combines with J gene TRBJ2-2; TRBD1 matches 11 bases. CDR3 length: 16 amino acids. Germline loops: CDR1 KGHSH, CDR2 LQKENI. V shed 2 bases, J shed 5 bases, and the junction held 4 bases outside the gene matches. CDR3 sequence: CASSPWTGGATGELFF. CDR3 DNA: TGTGCCAGCTCACCATGGACAGGGGGCGCAACCGGGGAGCTGTTTTTT. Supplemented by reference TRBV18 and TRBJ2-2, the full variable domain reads NAGVMQNPRHLVRRRGQEARLRCSPMKGHSHVYWYRQLPEEGLKFMVYLQKENIIDESGMPKERFSAEFPKEGPSILRIQQVVRGDSAAYFCASSPWTGGATGELFFGEGSRLTVL.

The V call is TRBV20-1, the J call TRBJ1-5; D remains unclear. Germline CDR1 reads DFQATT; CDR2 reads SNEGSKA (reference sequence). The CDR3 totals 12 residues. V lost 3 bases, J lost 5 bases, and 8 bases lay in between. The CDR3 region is CSASGPHQPQHF. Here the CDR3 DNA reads TGCAGTGCTAGCGGGCCGCATCAGCCCCAGCATTTT.

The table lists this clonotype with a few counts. The CDR3 DNA reads as TGTGCCAGCAGCGTAGGAGCGGGAGGGTTCGACGAGCAGTACTTC. As protein: CASSVGAGGFDEQYF. The rearrangement uses TRBV9 and TRBJ2-7; 10 nucleotides agree with TRBD2. Germline V CDR1 and CDR2: SGDLS, YYNGEE. Germline trimming cut 0 bases from V and 5 bases from J; bases unmatched to any gene: 5. The CDR3 is 15 amino acids.

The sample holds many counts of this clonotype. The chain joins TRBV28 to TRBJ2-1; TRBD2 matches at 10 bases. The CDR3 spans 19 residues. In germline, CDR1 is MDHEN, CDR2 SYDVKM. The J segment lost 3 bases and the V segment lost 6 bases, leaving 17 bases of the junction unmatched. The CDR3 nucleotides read TGTGCCAGCAGGGCGGGCGTAGCGGGAGGCGGGAATTACTACAATGAGCAGTTCTTC. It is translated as CASRAGVAGGGNYYNEQFF.

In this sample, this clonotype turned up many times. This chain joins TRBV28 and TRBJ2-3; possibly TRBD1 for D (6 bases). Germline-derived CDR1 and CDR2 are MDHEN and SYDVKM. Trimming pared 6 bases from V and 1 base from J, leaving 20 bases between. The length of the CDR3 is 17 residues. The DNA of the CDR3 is TGTGCCAGCAGCAGTCGGACAGTAGGTATCGGCACAGATACGCAGTATTTT. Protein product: CASSSRTVGIGTDTQYF.

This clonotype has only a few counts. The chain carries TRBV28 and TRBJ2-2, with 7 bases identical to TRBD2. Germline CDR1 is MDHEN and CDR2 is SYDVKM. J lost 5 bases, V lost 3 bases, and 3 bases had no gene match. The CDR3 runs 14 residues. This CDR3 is CASSLALATGELFF. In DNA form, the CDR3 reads TGTGCCAGCAGTTTGGCACTAGCGACCGGGGAGCTGTTTTTT.

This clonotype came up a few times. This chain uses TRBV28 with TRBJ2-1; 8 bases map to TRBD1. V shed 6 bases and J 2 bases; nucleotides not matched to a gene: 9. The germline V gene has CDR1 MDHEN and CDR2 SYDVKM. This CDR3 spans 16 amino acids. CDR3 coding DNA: TGTGCCAGCAGACCCTCCGACAGGGGACCCTACAATGAGCAGTTCTTC. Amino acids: CASRPSDRGPYNEQFF.

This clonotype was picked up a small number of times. The CDR3 loop reads CASSPYDRHEQYF. The CDR3 region has the DNA TGTGCCAGCAGCCCCTATGACCGTCACGAGCAGTACTTC. This chain links TRBV13 with TRBJ2-7; D uncertain. Germline values: CDR1 PRHDT, CDR2 FYEKMQ (reference sequence). The CDR3 loop spans 13 amino acids. V dropped 5 bases and J dropped 5 bases, with 13 bases sitting between them. Based on the CDR3 plus reference TRBV13 and TRBJ2-7, the full variable domain is AAGVIQSPRHLIKEKRETATLKCYPIPRHDTVYWYQQGPGQDPQFLISFYEKMQSDKGSIPDRFSAQQFSDYHSELNMSSLELGDSALYFCASSPYDRHEQYFGPGTRLTVT.

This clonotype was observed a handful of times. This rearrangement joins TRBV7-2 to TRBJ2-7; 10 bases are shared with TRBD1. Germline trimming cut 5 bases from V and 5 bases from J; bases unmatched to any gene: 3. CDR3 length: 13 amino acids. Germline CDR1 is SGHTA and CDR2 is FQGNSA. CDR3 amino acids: CASSMTGGNEQYF. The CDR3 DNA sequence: TGTGCCAGCAGCATGACAGGGGGCAACGAGCAGTACTTC. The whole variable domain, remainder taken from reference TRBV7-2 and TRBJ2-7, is GAGVSQSPSNKVTEKGKDVELRCDPISGHTALYWYRQSLGQGLEFLIYFQGNSAPDKSGLPSDRFSAERTGGSVSTLTIQRTQQEDSAVYLCASSMTGGNEQYFGPGTRLTVT.

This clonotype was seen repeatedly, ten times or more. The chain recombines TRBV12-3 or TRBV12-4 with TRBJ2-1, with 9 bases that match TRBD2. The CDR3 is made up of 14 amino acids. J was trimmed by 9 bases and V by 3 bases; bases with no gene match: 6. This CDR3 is CASSLILAGSEQFF. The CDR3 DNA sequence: TGTGCCAGCAGTTTGATCCTAGCGGGAAGTGAGCAGTTCTTC.

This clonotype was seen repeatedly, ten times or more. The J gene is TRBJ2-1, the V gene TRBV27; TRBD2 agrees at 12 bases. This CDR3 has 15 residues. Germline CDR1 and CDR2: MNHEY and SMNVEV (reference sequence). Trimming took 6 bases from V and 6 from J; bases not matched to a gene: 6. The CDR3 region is CASSLTSGRFNEQFF. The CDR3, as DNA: TGTGCCAGCAGCTTGACTAGCGGGAGATTCAATGAGCAGTTCTTC.